The 16 T cell receptor beta chains below all came from one sample that was sequenced in a study of cytomegalovirus exposure and HLA in healthy donors. Profiled with immunoSEQ multiplex PCR; TCRdb holds only in-frame clones, not every one. The sample has roughly 170,000 clones, 80% to 85% seen once; the top ten hold 2.8%. Sequencing was performed on PBMCs. The origin of the receptors is a woman under 30 in good health and CMV-seropositive.

The chain employs TRBV5-1 and TRBJ1-2, with TRBD1 matching over 7 bases. CDR3 length: 14 residues. Germline V lookup: CDR1 SGHRS, CDR2 YFSETQ. The junction had 7 bases not matched to a gene; V was cut back by 4 bases and J by 4 bases. The CDR3 region has the DNA TGCGCCAGCAGCCCGGAGGGGGCGAGCTATGGCTACACCTTC. It encodes CASSPEGASYGYTF. Full variable domain (missing parts from reference TRBV5-1 and TRBJ1-2): KAGVTQTPRYLIKTRGQQVTLSCSPISGHRSVSWYQQTPGQGLQFLFEYFSETQRNKGNFPGRFSGRQFSNSRSEMNVSTLELGDSALYLCASSPEGASYGYTFGSGTRLTVV.

This clone is a singleton in its sample. This chain links TRBV6-1 with TRBJ2-1; 7 bases line up with TRBD2. Germline CDR1 reads MNHNS; CDR2 reads SASEGT. The CDR3 spans 11 residues. The trim removed 6 bases at V and 11 bases at J, leaving 4 bases unmatched. Here the CDR3 DNA reads TGTGCCAGCAGCGGGAGGCAGCAGCAGTTCTTC. Its protein is CASSGRQQQFF.

This chain uses TRBV7-9 with TRBJ1-1; TRBD1 aligns across 9 bases. The CDR3 consists of 14 residues. CDR1 is SEHNR, CDR2 FQNEAQ, per germline (reference sequence). J gave up 8 bases and V 5 bases, and 9 bases lay outside the gene matches. CDR3 loop: CASSHPLDRGEAFF. The CDR3, as DNA: TGTGCCAGCAGCCATCCCCTGGACAGGGGAGAAGCTTTCTTT.

This clone has only a few counts. This chain joins TRBV7-8 and TRBJ2-7, with 8 positions matching TRBD2. The CDR3 sequence is 15 residues long. CDR1 and CDR2 from the germline V gene are SGHVS and FQNEAQ. The V segment lost 7 bases and the J segment 3 bases; nucleotides outside the gene matches: 11. The CDR3 nucleotides read TGTGCCAGCACCCTTATGGGGACTAGTATCTACGAGCAGTACTTC. The encoded protein is CASTLMGTSIYEQYF.

This chain links TRBV6-6 with TRBJ1-1, with TRBD1 matching 11 bases. Germline V gene lookup returns CDR1 MNHNY and CDR2 SVGAGI (reference sequence). With 2 bases clipped from V and 4 bases from J, the junction kept 6 bases outside the gene matches. This CDR3 contains 16 residues. The CDR3 here is CASSYGTGGFGTEAFF. The CDR3, as DNA: TGTGCCAGCAGTTACGGGACAGGGGGGTTTGGCACTGAAGCTTTCTTT.

The rearrangement uses TRBV27 and TRBJ2-7, with 7 bases aligning to TRBD2. The V gene end was trimmed by 5 bases and the J gene end by 0 bases; junction bases not matched to a gene: 4. CDR3 length: 14 residues. CDR1 is MNHEY, CDR2 SMNVEV, per germline (reference sequence). The CDR3 DNA sequence: TGTGCCAGCAGTACCGGGGGGTTCTCCTACGAGCAGTACTTC. Translation gives CASSTGGFSYEQYF.

V is TRBV7-2 and J is TRBJ1-2; 10 bases are a match to TRBD1. After removal of 0 bases from V and 7 bases from J, the junction contained 5 bases not matched to a gene. This CDR3 spans 15 amino acids. Germline V gene lookup returns CDR1 SGHTA and CDR2 FQGNSA. The CDR3 region is CASSLAVTGGSGYTF. CDR3 nucleotides: TGTGCCAGCAGCTTAGCGGTGACAGGGGGCTCTGGCTACACCTTC.

This clone appeared a single time. The J gene is TRBJ2-3, the V gene TRBV27, with D possibly TRBD1 on 6 matching bases. Between the trimmed V and J ends, which lost 8 bases and 0 bases, there was a span of 15 bases. Germline values: CDR1 MNHEY, CDR2 SMNVEV (reference sequence). The CDR3 has 15 residues. CDR3 bases: TGTGCCAGCGCTGGGGGCAGATATAGCACAGATACGCAGTATTTT. Protein product: CASAGGRYSTDTQYF.

The chain is built from TRBV27 and TRBJ1-2; unclear D gene. The V end lost 5 bases, the J end lost 8 bases, and 15 bases lay between the germline ends. Germline-derived CDR1 and CDR2 are MNHEY and SMNVEV (reference sequence). The CDR3 covers 13 residues. The chain's CDR3 is CASSQVSGGGYTF. The CDR3 DNA reads as TGTGCCAGCAGTCAAGTCTCGGGCGGGGGCTACACCTTC.

The V gene is TRBV6-4, the J gene TRBJ2-1; TRBD1 agrees at 7 bases. CDR1 is MRHNA and CDR2 is SNTAGT in the germline V gene. The V and J ends lost 0 bases and 7 bases, in that order; junction bases with no gene match: 0. The CDR3 consists of 13 residues. CDR3 loop: CASSDSDRNEQFF. CDR3 nucleotides: TGTGCCAGCAGTGACTCGGACAGGAATGAGCAGTTCTTC.

This chain uses TRBV5-6 with TRBJ2-3; TRBD2 matches 10 bases. The germline V gene encodes CDR1 SGHDT and CDR2 YYEEEE. J lost 1 base, V lost 3 bases, and 8 bases had no gene match. The CDR3 totals 17 residues. The CDR3 sequence: CASSSRQTSGGTDTQYF. Written as DNA, the CDR3 is TGTGCCAGCAGCTCGCGACAAACTAGCGGGGGCACAGATACGCAGTATTTT.

J is TRBJ1-2 and V is TRBV29-1, with D unresolved. Germline V gene data show CDR1 as SQVTM and CDR2 as ANQGSEA. This CDR3 is built from 12 residues. V was pared by 7 bases and J by 8 bases, with 17 bases between. Here the CDR3 DNA reads TGCAGCGCCTCACGGGCGGGCGCGGGCTACACCTTC. Its translation: CSASRAGAGYTF.

The chain couples TRBV2 to TRBJ2-7, with D perhaps matching TRBD1 (6 bases). Trimming removed 10 bases from V and 6 bases from J, with 22 bases in between. There are 14 residues in the CDR3. The germline CDR1 and CDR2 sequences are SNHLY and FYNNEI. CDR3 DNA: TGTGCCACCCAAGCGACAGGTGGGTCGACCGAGCAGTACTTC. This gives the protein CATQATGGSTEQYF.

The chain combines TRBV6-6 with TRBJ2-7; 7 bases map to TRBD1. Trimming at V came to 6 bases and at J to 2 bases, leaving 7 bases not matched to a gene. The CDR3 runs to 14 residues. The germline CDR1 and CDR2 sequences are MNHNY and SVGAGI (reference sequence). The DNA for the CDR3 is TGTGCCAGCAGGAAGGGGGCTCGGGCCTACGAGCAGTACTTC. Translating it yields CASRKGARAYEQYF.

This chain joins TRBV4-1 and TRBJ2-5, with 11 bases matching TRBD2. The CDR3 consists of 16 residues. Trimming at V came to 2 bases and at J to 0 bases, leaving 2 bases not matched to a gene. Germline CDR1 is MGHRA and CDR2 is YSYEKL. CDR3 protein: CASSQRLAGYQETQYF. The CDR3 DNA reads TGCGCCAGCAGCCAAAGACTAGCGGGGTACCAAGAGACCCAGTACTTC.

On this clone itself: The same CDR3 arises from other DNA sequences in this sample as well. The rearrangement links TRBV6-5 to TRBJ1-2; maybe TRBD1 (5 bases). V dropped 0 bases and J dropped 2 bases, with 7 bases sitting between them. This CDR3 is 14 amino acids long. Germline V gives CDR1 MNHEY, CDR2 SVGAGI. The CDR3 here is CASSYSPGNYGYTF. In DNA form, the CDR3 reads TGTGCCAGCAGTTACTCTCCAGGGAACTATGGCTACACCTTC.